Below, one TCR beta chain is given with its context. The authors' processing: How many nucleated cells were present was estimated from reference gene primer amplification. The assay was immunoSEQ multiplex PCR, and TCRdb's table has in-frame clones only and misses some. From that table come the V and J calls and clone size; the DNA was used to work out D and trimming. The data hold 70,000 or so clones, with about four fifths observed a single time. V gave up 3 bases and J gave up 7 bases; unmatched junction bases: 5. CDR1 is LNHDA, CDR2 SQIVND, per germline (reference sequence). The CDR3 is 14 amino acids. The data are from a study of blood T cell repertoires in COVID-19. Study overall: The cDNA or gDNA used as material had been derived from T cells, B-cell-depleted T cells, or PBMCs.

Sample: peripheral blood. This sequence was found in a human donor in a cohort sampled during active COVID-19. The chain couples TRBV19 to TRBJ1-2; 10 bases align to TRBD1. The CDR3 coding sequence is TGTGCCAGTAGTATTTGGGGGACAGGGGTTGGCTACACCTTC. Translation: CASSIWGTGVGYTF.